These 17 T cell receptor beta chains were sequenced from one sample in a study of CD8 T cells in ankylosing spondylitis. MiXCR was run by TCRdb on the 5' RACE reads, yielding one entry per CDR3 protein. The sample holds more than 150,000 distinct CDR3 sequences, 13% seen once. The sequencing sample was made of blood, either unsorted or a sorted T cell fraction (not recorded which). The receptor source for this set is a female donor with ankylosing spondylitis or in good health (not recorded which).

V gene TRBV12-3 or TRBV12-4 combines with J gene TRBJ2-1; 9 bases align to TRBD2. Losses at the gene ends were 1 base for V and 7 bases for J; bases not matched to a gene: 8. There are 16 residues in the CDR3. The CDR3 spells CASSLGGAGGPNEQFF. The CDR3 DNA reads TGTGCCAGCAGTTTAGGTGGTGCGGGAGGGCCAAATGAGCAGTTCTTC.

This clonotype came up many times. This chain uses TRBV15 with TRBJ2-3, with D hard to call. V dropped 3 bases and J dropped 4 bases, with 17 bases sitting between them. Per germline, CDR1 LNHNV and CDR2 YYDKDF (reference sequence). CDR3 length equals 16 residues. CDR3 in amino acids: CATSSKSRFVSDTQYF. CDR3 sequence (DNA): TGTGCCACCAGCAGCAAGTCCCGGTTTGTGTCAGATACGCAGTATTTT. Filled out from reference TRBV15 and TRBJ2-3, the complete variable domain reads DAMVIQNPRYQVTQFGKPVTLSCSQTLNHNVMYWYQQKSSQAPKLLFHYYDKDFNNEADTPDNFQSRRPNTSFCFLDIRSPGLGDTAMYLCATSSKSRFVSDTQYFGPGTRLTVL.

The chain has TRBV27 and TRBJ2-7; D might be TRBD2 (6 bases). The germline V and J ends were trimmed by 7 bases and 3 bases, with 19 bases remaining between them. The CDR3 sequence is 15 residues long. Per the germline V gene, CDR1 is MNHEY and CDR2 is SMNVEV (reference sequence). The CDR3 sequence is CASNPMGGTGYEQYF. The CDR3 bases are TGTGCCAGCAATCCAATGGGAGGAACTGGCTACGAGCAGTACTTC.

This clonotype was recorded a few times. This chain uses TRBV5-1 with TRBJ1-2, with TRBD1 matching 10 bases. Germline values: CDR1 SGHRS, CDR2 YFSETQ. CDR3 length: 14 amino acids. V lost 3 bases and J lost 8; bases outside the gene matches: 7. This chain's CDR3 is CASSSGQGKEGYTF. CDR3 in DNA: TGCGCCAGCAGCTCGGGACAGGGGAAGGAGGGCTACACCTTC.

The genes are TRBV19 and TRBJ1-2; D possibly corresponds to TRBD1 (6 bases). The CDR3 spans 15 residues. Trimming removed 6 bases from V and 8 bases from J, with 22 bases in between. Germline CDR1 is LNHDA and CDR2 is SQIVND (reference sequence). DNA for the CDR3: TGTGCCAGTAGACACGCCTTAGAGGGGGGGATCGGCTACACCTTC. Its protein is CASRHALEGGIGYTF.

CDR3 DNA: TGCGCCAGCAGCTTGCCTAGGGACCTTAGCACAGATACGCAGTATTTT. As protein: CASSLPRDLSTDTQYF. This chain links TRBV5-1 with TRBJ2-3; the D gene could be TRBD1 or TRBD2 (5 bases each). CDR3 length: 16 amino acids. CDR1 and CDR2 (germline): SGHRS, YFSETQ. Trimming stripped 1 base from V and 0 bases from J, with 12 bases between.

The chain uses TRBV7-3 and TRBJ2-5, with 12 bases aligning to TRBD2. The germline CDR1 and CDR2 sequences are SGHTA and FQGTGA. This CDR3 has 15 residues. Trimming cost V 3 bases and J 5 bases; bases outside gene matches: 4. This CDR3 is CASSFSSGRGETQYF. CDR3 bases: TGTGCCAGCAGCTTTTCTAGCGGGAGGGGTGAGACCCAGTACTTC. The variable domain in full, completed from reference TRBV7-3 and TRBJ2-5, reads GAGVSQTPSNKVTEKGKYVELRCDPISGHTALYWYRQSLGQGPEFLIYFQGTGAADDSGLPNDRFFAVRPEGSVSTLKIQRTERGDSAVYLCASSFSSGRGETQYFGPGTRLLVL.

This clonotype was counted at least ten times. The genes are TRBV12-3 or TRBV12-4 and TRBJ2-7; either TRBD1 or TRBD2 may supply D (5 bases each). The CDR3 has 17 amino acids. Trimming left V 3 bases short and J 5 bases short, with 23 bases between. The CDR3 DNA sequence: TGTGCCAGCAGTTTCGCCGGGACCCAGGGACGATTCAACGAGCAGTACTTC. Protein: CASSFAGTQGRFNEQYF.

This chain links TRBV20-1 with TRBJ2-7; 16 nucleotides match TRBD2. The CDR3 extends over 16 amino acids. From germline, CDR1 is DFQATT and CDR2 SNEGSKA (reference sequence). V shed 3 bases, J shed 7 bases, and the junction held 9 bases outside the gene matches. The CDR3 sequence is CSASAGTSGRAREQYF. In DNA, the CDR3 is TGCAGTGCTAGCGCCGGGACTAGCGGGAGGGCTCGTGAGCAGTACTTC.

The CDR3 reads CASIQDFPYNSPLHF. CDR3 nucleotide sequence: TGTGCCAGCATCCAGGACTTCCCCTATAATTCACCCCTCCACTTT. The chain is built from TRBV2 and TRBJ1-6; D call uncertain. Germline V CDR1 and CDR2: SNHLY, FYNNEI. Trimming left V 7 bases short and J 2 bases short, with 12 bases between. The CDR3 sequence is 15 residues long.

Ten or more counts support this clonotype. The chain has TRBV3-1 and TRBJ2-1; possible D gene TRBD1, 6 bases. CDR1 LGHDT and CDR2 YNNKEL come from the germline V gene (reference sequence). The CDR3 sequence is 12 residues long. Deletions cut 1 base from V and 15 bases from J, with 13 bases between. The CDR3 sequence: CASSQAWGHRFF. CDR3 nucleotide sequence: TGTGCCAGCAGCCAAGCGTGGGGACATAGGTTCTTC.

As to this clonotype: Since a much larger clone is just one base distant, this may be a read error. This rearrangement joins TRBV5-4 to TRBJ2-2; TRBD2 aligns across 7 bases. V lost 0 bases and J lost 1; bases outside the gene matches: 6. CDR3 length: 17 residues. Germline assignment: CDR1 SGHNT and CDR2 YYREEE (reference sequence). CDR3 protein: CASSLEWEGRNTGELFF. CDR3 nucleotides: TGTGCCAGCAGCTTGGAGTGGGAGGGCAGGAACACCGGGGAGCTGTTTTTT.

As regards this clonotype: Germline and junction disagree at one end, which may indicate a read error. The chain has TRBV7-9 and TRBJ2-2; 8 positions agree with TRBD1. CDR1 and CDR2 from the germline V gene are SEHNR and FQNEAQ (reference sequence). CDR3 length equals 16 residues. This CDR3 reads CASSPNQGAITGDLFF. CDR3 nucleotides: TGTGCCAGCAGCCCAAACCAGGGGGCTATCACCGGGGATCTGTTTTTT.

There are many counts of this clonotype. The rearrangement links TRBV27 to TRBJ1-1, with 12 bases matching TRBD1. There are 14 residues in the CDR3. Germline CDR1 is MNHEY and CDR2 is SMNVEV (reference sequence). Trimming took 4 bases from V and 6 from J; bases not matched to a gene: 3. The DNA for the CDR3 is TGTGCCAGCAGTTCGGGACAGGGGGCTGCTGAAGCTTTCTTT. Its protein product is CASSSGQGAAEAFF.

This clonotype was counted many times. This chain connects TRBV12-3 or TRBV12-4 to TRBJ1-1; unclear D gene. The CDR3 has 12 amino acids. Trimming stripped 0 bases from V and 8 bases from J, with 7 bases between. CDR3: CASSLAESEAFF. As DNA, the CDR3 is TGTGCCAGCAGTTTAGCGGAATCGGAAGCTTTCTTT.

This clonotype came up many times. This chain joins TRBV29-1 and TRBJ1-2; 9 nucleotides agree with TRBD1. The germline V gene encodes CDR1 SQVTM and CDR2 ANQGSEA. The V segment lost 5 bases and the J segment 4 bases; nucleotides outside the gene matches: 5. CDR3 size: 13 residues. The CDR3 sequence: CSVTGGWGYGYTF. The CDR3, as DNA: TGCAGCGTTACAGGGGGCTGGGGCTATGGCTACACCTTC.

This clonotype was counted at least ten times. The V gene is TRBV12-3 or TRBV12-4, the J gene TRBJ2-2; no firm D call. CDR3 size: 12 residues. With 6 bases removed from V and 3 bases from J, the gap between germline ends came to 5 bases. As DNA, the CDR3 is TGTGCCAGCAGGATGGACACCGGGGAGCTGTTTTTT. It codes for CASRMDTGELFF.